This TCR beta chain was retrieved from a study of identical twins. Study observations and caveats: In drawing conclusions, the study used cross-sectional statistical analysis and did not follow the same donors. Memory repertoires lacked the insertion deficit that abundant cord blood beta clonotypes showed.

With V trimmed by 10 bases and J by 3 bases, 7 bases remained unmatched. The CDR3 runs to 13 residues. The germline V gene has CDR1 LNHDA and CDR2 SQIVND (reference sequence). TCRdb reprocessed the 5' RACE reads with MiXCR, giving one entry per CDR3 protein. The table shows approximately 260,000 distinct CDR3 sequences, with roughly 13% occurring only once. This clonotype was detected ten times or more. The antigen remains unidentified. The receptor was isolated from a young woman in good health. The V gene is TRBV19, the J gene TRBJ1-2, with 8 positions matching TRBD1. The sample was memory (CD45RO+) T cells sorted from blood. CDR3 in amino acids: CATRQGIDYGYTF. CDR3 DNA sequence: TGTGCCACCCGACAGGGGATTGACTATGGCTACACCTTC.